These 22 T cell receptor beta chains were sequenced from one sample in a study of cytomegalovirus exposure and HLA in healthy donors. With 60 Vbeta and 13 Jbeta primers, the PCR was carried out. Here immunoSEQ multiplex PCR was the method, and the copy in TCRdb shows in-frame clones only, minus some. The table shows roughly 180,000 clones, with around 85% occurring only once. The specimen was PBMCs. Receptors were obtained from a boy aged 2-9 years in good health and CMV-seronegative.

This chain joins TRBV7-2 and TRBJ2-5, with D hard to call. The CDR3 has 13 amino acids. Trimming removed 1 base from V and 0 bases from J, with 3 bases in between. The germline gives CDR1 SGHTA, CDR2 FQGNSA. The CDR3 loop is CASSLEHQETQYF. CDR3 coding DNA: TGTGCCAGCAGCTTAGAGCACCAAGAGACCCAGTACTTC.

This clone was counted only a few times. The rearrangement uses TRBV2 and TRBJ2-1; D is uncertain. CDR1 and CDR2 (germline): SNHLY, FYNNEI. V was pared by 6 bases and J by 0 bases, with 9 bases between. This CDR3 has 14 amino acids. The CDR3 DNA reads as TGTGCCAGCAGACCGGAGATCTCCTACAATGAGCAGTTCTTC. This translates into CASRPEISYNEQFF.

This chain uses TRBV5-1 with TRBJ2-5; TRBD2 might be the D (6 bases). There are 13 residues in the CDR3. V lost 4 bases to trimming and J lost 3 bases, with 10 bases between them. The germline V gene encodes CDR1 SGHRS and CDR2 YFSETQ. CDR3: CASSRGGEETQYF. The CDR3 nucleotides read TGCGCCAGCAGCCGTGGCGGGGAAGAGACCCAGTACTTC.

This chain connects TRBV13 to TRBJ1-3, with D perhaps TRBD1 (6 bases). V was shortened by 5 bases and J by 7 bases, with 21 bases between the two germline ends. Germline CDR1 is PRHDT and CDR2 is FYEKMQ (reference sequence). This CDR3 has 16 amino acids. The CDR3 bases are TGTGCCAGCAGCCCCCGACCTCCACAGGGTCCCAACACCATATATTTT. Encoded protein: CASSPRPPQGPNTIYF.

The chain combines TRBV6-1 with TRBJ1-5; 8 positions match TRBD1. V gave up 3 bases and J gave up 6 bases; unmatched junction bases: 4. The CDR3 has 14 residues. Germline V CDR1 and CDR2: MNHNS, SASEGT. CDR3 region: CASSEWDRFQPQHF. The CDR3 bases are TGTGCCAGCAGTGAGTGGGACAGGTTTCAGCCCCAGCATTTT.

This CDR3 reads CASSVTGFSYEQYF. The CDR3 bases are TGTGCCAGCAGTGTAACAGGATTCTCCTACGAGCAGTACTTC. The chain couples TRBV2 to TRBJ2-7, with D tentatively TRBD1 (5 bases). There are 14 residues in the CDR3. Trimming removed 4 bases from V and 0 bases from J, with 10 bases in between. From germline, CDR1 is SNHLY and CDR2 FYNNEI.

The rearrangement links TRBV10-1 to TRBJ2-1, with a weak D call TRBD1 (6 bases). The CDR3 length is 14 residues. Trimming took 6 bases from V and 3 from J, leaving 12 bases between them. Germline CDR1 and CDR2: WNHNN and SYGVQD (reference sequence). CDR3 in DNA: TGCGCCAGCAGCAACAGGGTCGGCTACAATGAGCAGTTCTTC. Amino acid sequence: CASSNRVGYNEQFF.

The V call is TRBV19, the J call TRBJ1-1; D unresolved. The CDR3 runs to 14 residues. The germline V gene has CDR1 LNHDA and CDR2 SQIVND (reference sequence). The ends were cut back, 5 bases at V and 1 base at J, with 11 bases in the middle. The CDR3 DNA sequence: TGTGCCAGTAGTCCCGGACTGTCGAACACTGAAGCTTTCTTT. Protein sequence: CASSPGLSNTEAFF.

This rearrangement joins TRBV28 to TRBJ1-5; the match to TRBD1 covers 10 bases. The junction had 10 bases not matched to a gene; V was cut back by 5 bases and J by 6 bases. The CDR3 has 16 residues. Germline assignment: CDR1 MDHEN and CDR2 SYDVKM. CDR3 region: CASSRLGQGVPQPQHF. The CDR3 DNA reads as TGTGCCAGCAGTCGCCTCGGACAGGGGGTGCCTCAGCCCCAGCATTTT. Based on the CDR3 plus reference TRBV28 and TRBJ1-5, the full variable domain is DVKVTQSSRYLVKRTGEKVFLECVQDMDHENMFWYRQDPGLGLRLIYFSYDVKMKEKGDIPEGYSVSREKKERFSLILESASTNQTSMYLCASSRLGQGVPQPQHFGDGTRLSIL.

The chain combines TRBV7-3 with TRBJ2-7, with D maybe TRBD2 (5 bases). V lost 1 base to trimming and J lost 1 base, with 11 bases between them. CDR1 is SGHTA and CDR2 is FQGTGA in the germline V gene. The CDR3 totals 15 residues. For the CDR3, the DNA is TGTGCCAGCAGCTTAAATGGTGGGAGTTCCTACGAGCAGTACTTC. This gives the protein CASSLNGGSSYEQYF.

The chain recombines TRBV30 with TRBJ2-5; D perhaps matches TRBD2 (6 bases). The J call may not be correct, given that the DNA end is closer to TRBJ2-7. The CDR3 sequence is 13 residues long. The germline V gene has CDR1 GTSNPN and CDR2 SVGIG (reference sequence). The CDR3 DNA sequence: TGTGCCTGGAGTAGCGGGCTGGGGTACGAGCAGTACTTC. As protein: CAWSSGLGYEQYF.

The chain combines TRBV19 with TRBJ2-5; D gene unclear. Germline loops: CDR1 LNHDA, CDR2 SQIVND (reference sequence). V shed 3 bases and J shed 5 bases, with 10 bases lying between them. The CDR3 contains 13 residues. In DNA, the CDR3 is TGTGCCAGTAGTATGGCGGTCTTGGAGACCCAGTACTTC. Translated: CASSMAVLETQYF.

This chain uses TRBV14 with TRBJ2-2, with D tentatively TRBD2 (6 bases). Germline CDR1 is SGHDN and CDR2 is FVKESK. Trimming removed 3 bases at V and 8 bases at J, with 10 bases between. The CDR3 loop spans 13 amino acids. CDR3 in amino acids: CASSQLAVGELFF. In DNA form, the CDR3 reads TGTGCCAGCAGCCAGTTAGCGGTGGGGGAGCTGTTTTTT.

This clone was detected a few times. CDR3 amino acids: CTSSPPGLDEQYV. The CDR3 nucleotides are TGCACCAGCAGTCCTCCGGGACTGGACGAGCAGTACGTC. V usage is TRBV1 and J usage is TRBJ2-7; TRBD2 is the table's D call and was not checked against the DNA. TRBV1 is flagged as a pseudogene. The CDR3 loop spans 13 amino acids.

This clone was seen more than once but under ten times. The chain couples TRBV7-3 to TRBJ2-1, with 8 bases fitting TRBD2. This CDR3 has 15 residues. V lost 5 bases, J lost 7 bases, and 10 bases stayed unmatched. Per the germline V gene, CDR1 is SGHTA and CDR2 is FQGTGA. The CDR3 coding sequence is TGTGCCAGCAGCCCTAAAGGACTAGCCTTAAATGAGCAGTTCTTC. This gives the protein CASSPKGLALNEQFF.

This sequence joins TRBV19 and TRBJ1-4, with TRBD1 matching over 9 bases. With 7 bases clipped from V and 8 bases from J, the junction kept 2 bases outside the gene matches. The germline V gene has CDR1 LNHDA and CDR2 SQIVND (reference sequence). The CDR3 consists of 12 residues. The CDR3 nucleotides read TGTGCCAGTATCGACAGGGGGGAAAAACTGTTTTTT. Its translation is CASIDRGEKLFF.

The genes are TRBV7-9 and TRBJ1-2, with unresolved D. Trimming left V 1 base short and J 6 bases short, with 9 bases between. The CDR3 is 13 amino acids. Germline V lookup: CDR1 SEHNR, CDR2 FQNEAQ (reference sequence). Here the CDR3 DNA reads TGTGCCAGCAGCTTAGAAGGAGTCCATGGCTACACCTTC. Amino acids: CASSLEGVHGYTF.

The V call is TRBV9, the J call TRBJ1-2; 9 positions match TRBD1. V was pared by 0 bases and J by 6 bases, with 0 bases of the junction left unmatched. CDR1 SGDLS and CDR2 YYNGEE come from the germline V gene. CDR3 length equals 13 residues. CDR3 sequence: CASSVGDRDGYTF. DNA of the CDR3: TGTGCCAGCAGCGTAGGGGACAGGGATGGCTACACCTTC.

Of note for this clone: Its ends do not fully match the called genes, so a read error is possible. V gene TRBV7-9 combines with J gene TRBJ2-2; the D gene is possibly TRBD2 (5 bases). Germline V gene data show CDR1 as SEHNR and CDR2 as FQNEAQ (reference sequence). This CDR3 is built from 13 residues. The CDR3: CSSSFGLTGELFF. Written as DNA, the CDR3 is TGTTCCAGCAGCTTCGGACTCACCGGGGAGCTGTTTTTT. The full variable domain, completed using reference TRBV7-9 and TRBJ2-2, is DTGVSQNPRHKITKRGQNVTFRCDPISEHNRLYWYRQTLGQGPEFLTYFQNEAQLEKSRLLSDRFSAERPKGSFSTLEIQRTEQGDSAMYLCSSSFGLTGELFFGEGSRLTVL.

The chain carries TRBV15 and TRBJ1-4; 9 nucleotides match TRBD1. The V gene end was trimmed by 2 bases and the J gene end by 4 bases; junction bases not matched to a gene: 5. Germline-derived CDR1 and CDR2 are LNHNV and YYDKDF (reference sequence). This CDR3 spans 16 amino acids. CDR3 nucleotide sequence: TGTGCCACCAGCAGACACCGGGACAGGGTTAATGAAAAACTGTTTTTT. Amino acid sequence: CATSRHRDRVNEKLFF.

This clone was counted only a few times. This chain connects TRBV6-1 to TRBJ1-5; D gene ambiguous. Germline V CDR1 and CDR2: MNHNS, SASEGT. V was clipped by 4 bases and J by 0 bases, with 7 bases between them. The CDR3 runs to 14 residues. CDR3 protein: CASSAQPSNQPQHF. The CDR3 DNA is TGTGCCAGCAGTGCACAGCCTAGCAATCAGCCCCAGCATTTT.

The chain is built from TRBV10-2 and TRBJ2-5; 11 bases are a match to TRBD1. V trimming: 10 bases; J trimming: 2 bases; junction bases outside the gene matches: 3. CDR1 WSHSY and CDR2 SAAADI come from the germline V gene. The CDR3 runs 13 residues. This CDR3 reads CATRDRGQETQYF. CDR3 in DNA: TGCGCCACCAGGGACAGGGGGCAAGAGACCCAGTACTTC.